This T cell receptor (beta chain) was recorded in a study of T cell responses to AZD1222 COVID-19 vaccine. Study-wide results and limits: Spike was spanned by vaccine-associated CD4 TCRs, which were dominant at 160-218 and 743-854. Two AZD1222 doses significantly raised spike-specific TCR breadth and depth over controls.

The protocol was immunoSEQ multiplex PCR, while the TCRdb copy is restricted to in-frame clones and leaves out a portion. The sample has 150,000 to 200,000 clones; about 93% are singletons. A remark on this clone: Its antigen remains unknown.

Sequenced here: peripheral blood, sampled on day 0 of AZD1222 vaccination. This receptor was obtained from an adult in good health.

The CDR3 is CASSESRWNQETQYF. The CDR3 region has the DNA TGTGCCAGCAGTGAGTCTAGATGGAACCAAGAGACCCAGTACTTC. The chain is built from TRBV2 and TRBJ2-5; D gene ambiguous. The CDR3 is 15 amino acids. V was trimmed by 3 bases and J by 0 bases, leaving 11 bases between them. The germline V gene encodes CDR1 SNHLY and CDR2 FYNNEI.